The TCR beta chain under discussion was sequenced for a study of T-cell memory formation after mild COVID-19. Study-level background: Largely, the TCR clusters proved donor specific.

MiXCR, run by TCRdb on the 5' RACE reads, gives a single entry per CDR3 protein. This sample has fewer than 250,000 distinct CDR3 sequences, with approximately 30% found just once. CDR3 length equals 15 residues. Germline values: CDR1 SEHNR, CDR2 FQNEAQ (reference sequence). Deletions cut 4 bases from V and 3 bases from J, with 13 bases between. The sequence came from an adult woman who had mild COVID-19 (a few samples of this study predate the infection). Cell type and time point are not known. The chain links TRBV7-9 to TRBJ1-5, with D maybe TRBD1 (5 bases). Sequencing input: PBMCs or a T cell subset sorted from them (not recorded which). Written as DNA, the CDR3 is TGTGCCAGCAGCTCCCGAGGGGTCCCCAATCAGCCCCAGCATTTT. Translating it yields CASSSRGVPNQPQHF.